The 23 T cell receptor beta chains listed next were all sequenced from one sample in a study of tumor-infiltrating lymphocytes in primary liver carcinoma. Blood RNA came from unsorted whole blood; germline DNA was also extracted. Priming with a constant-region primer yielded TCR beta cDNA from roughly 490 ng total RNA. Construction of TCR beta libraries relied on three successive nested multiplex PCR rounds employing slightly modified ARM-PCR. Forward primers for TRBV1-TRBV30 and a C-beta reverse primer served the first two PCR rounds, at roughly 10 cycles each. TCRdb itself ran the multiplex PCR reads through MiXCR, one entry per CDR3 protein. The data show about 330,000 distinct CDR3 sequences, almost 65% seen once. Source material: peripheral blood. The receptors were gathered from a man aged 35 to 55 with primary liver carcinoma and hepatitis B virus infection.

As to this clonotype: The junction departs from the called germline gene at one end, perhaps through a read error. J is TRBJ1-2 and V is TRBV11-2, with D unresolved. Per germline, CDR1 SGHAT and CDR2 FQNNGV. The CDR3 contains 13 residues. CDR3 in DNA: TGTGCCAGCAGTCCTACCGGGATCAGTGGCTACACATTC. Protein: CASSPTGISGYTF.

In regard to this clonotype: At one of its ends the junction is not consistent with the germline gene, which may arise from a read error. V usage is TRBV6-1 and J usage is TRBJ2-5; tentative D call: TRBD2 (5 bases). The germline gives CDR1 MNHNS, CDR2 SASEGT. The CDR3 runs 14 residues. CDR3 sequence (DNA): TGTGCCAGCAGTGAAGTCAGCGGTGGAGAGGCCCAGTACTTC. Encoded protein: CASSEVSGGEAQYF.

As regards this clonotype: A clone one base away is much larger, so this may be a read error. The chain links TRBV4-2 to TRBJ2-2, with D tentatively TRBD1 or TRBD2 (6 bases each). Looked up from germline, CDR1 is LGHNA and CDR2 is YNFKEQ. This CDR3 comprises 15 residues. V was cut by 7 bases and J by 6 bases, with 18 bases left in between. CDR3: CASTNSEEGAGELFF. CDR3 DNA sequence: TGTGCCAGCACCAATAGCGAGGAGGGGGCCGGGGAGCTGTTTTTT.

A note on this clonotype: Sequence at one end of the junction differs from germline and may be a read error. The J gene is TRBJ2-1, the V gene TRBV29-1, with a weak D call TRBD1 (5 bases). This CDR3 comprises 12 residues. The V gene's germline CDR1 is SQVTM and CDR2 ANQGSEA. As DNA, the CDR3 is TGCAGCCAAGGCCCCCAGGGCGATGAGCAATTCTTC. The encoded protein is CSQGPQGDEQFF.

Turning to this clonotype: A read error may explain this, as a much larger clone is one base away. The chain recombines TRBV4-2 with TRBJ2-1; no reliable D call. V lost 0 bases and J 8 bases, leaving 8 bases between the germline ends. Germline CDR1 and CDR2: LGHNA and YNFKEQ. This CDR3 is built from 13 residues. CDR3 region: CASSQDKTDEQFF. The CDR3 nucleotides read TGTGCCAGCAGCCAAGACAAAACCGATGAGCAGTTCTTC.

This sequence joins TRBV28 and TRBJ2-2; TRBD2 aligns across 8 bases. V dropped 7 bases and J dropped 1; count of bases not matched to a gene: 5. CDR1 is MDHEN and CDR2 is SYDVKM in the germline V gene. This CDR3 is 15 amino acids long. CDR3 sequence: CASTPGGVNTGELFF. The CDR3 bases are TGTGCCAGCACCCCCGGGGGGGTGAACACCGGGGAGCTGTTTTTT.

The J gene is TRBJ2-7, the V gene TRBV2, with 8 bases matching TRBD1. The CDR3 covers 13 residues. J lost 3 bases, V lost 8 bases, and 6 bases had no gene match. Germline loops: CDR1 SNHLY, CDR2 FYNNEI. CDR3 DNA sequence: TGTGCCAGCGCAGGGGGCGAAGACTACGAGCAGTACTTC. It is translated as CASAGGEDYEQYF.

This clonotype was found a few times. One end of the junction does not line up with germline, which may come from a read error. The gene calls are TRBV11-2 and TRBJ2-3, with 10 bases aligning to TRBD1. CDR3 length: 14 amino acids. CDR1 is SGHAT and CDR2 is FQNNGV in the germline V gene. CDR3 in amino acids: CTSSLGGQGDTQYF. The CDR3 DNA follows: TGTACCAGCAGCTTAGGGGGACAGGGGGATACGCAGTATTTT. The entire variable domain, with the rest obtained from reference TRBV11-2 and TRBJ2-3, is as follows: EAGVAQSPRYKIIEKRQSVAFWCNPISGHATLYWYQQILGQGPKLLIQFQNNGVVDDSQLPKDRFSAERLKGVDSTLKIQPAKLEDSAVYLCTSSLGGQGDTQYFGPGTRLTVL.

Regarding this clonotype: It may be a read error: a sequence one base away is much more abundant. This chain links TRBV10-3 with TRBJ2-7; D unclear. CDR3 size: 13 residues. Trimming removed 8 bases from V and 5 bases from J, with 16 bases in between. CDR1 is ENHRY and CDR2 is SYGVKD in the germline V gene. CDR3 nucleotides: TGTGCCATCTCACGAACGGACGGAGACGAGCAGTACTTC. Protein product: CAISRTDGDEQYF.

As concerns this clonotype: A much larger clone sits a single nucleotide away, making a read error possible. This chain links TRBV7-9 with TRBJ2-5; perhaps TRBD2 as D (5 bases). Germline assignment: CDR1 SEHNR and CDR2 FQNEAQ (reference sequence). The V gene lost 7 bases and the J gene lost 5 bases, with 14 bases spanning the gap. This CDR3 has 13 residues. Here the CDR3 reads CASTFAGRETQYF. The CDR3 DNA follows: TGTGCCAGCACATTCGCGGGCCGGGAGACCCAGTACTTC.

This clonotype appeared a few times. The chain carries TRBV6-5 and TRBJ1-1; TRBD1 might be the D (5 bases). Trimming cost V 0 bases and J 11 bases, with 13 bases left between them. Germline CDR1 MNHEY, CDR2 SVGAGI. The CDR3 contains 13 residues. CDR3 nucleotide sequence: TGTGCCAGCAGTTACTCACCCGGACACCAGGCTTTCTTT. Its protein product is CASSYSPGHQAFF.

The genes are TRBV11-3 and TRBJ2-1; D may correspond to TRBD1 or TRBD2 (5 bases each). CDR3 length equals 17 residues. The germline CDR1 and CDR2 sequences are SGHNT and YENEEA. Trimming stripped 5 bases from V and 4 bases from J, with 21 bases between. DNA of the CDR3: TGTGCCAGCAGCCCTAACTTCCTAGAGGGGCCTTACAATGAGCAGTTCTTC. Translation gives CASSPNFLEGPYNEQFF.

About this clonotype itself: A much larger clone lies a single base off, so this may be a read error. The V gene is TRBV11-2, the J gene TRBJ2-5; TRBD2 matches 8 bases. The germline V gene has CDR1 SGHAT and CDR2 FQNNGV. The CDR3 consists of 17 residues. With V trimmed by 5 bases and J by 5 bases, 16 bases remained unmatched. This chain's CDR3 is CASSPRPGLEGGETQYF. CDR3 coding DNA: TGTGCCAGCAGCCCTAGACCGGGACTAGAGGGCGGGGAGACCCAGTACTTC. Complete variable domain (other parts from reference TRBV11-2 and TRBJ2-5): EAGVAQSPRYKIIEKRQSVAFWCNPISGHATLYWYQQILGQGPKLLIQFQNNGVVDDSQLPKDRFSAERLKGVDSTLKIQPAKLEDSAVYLCASSPRPGLEGGETQYFGPGTRLLVL.

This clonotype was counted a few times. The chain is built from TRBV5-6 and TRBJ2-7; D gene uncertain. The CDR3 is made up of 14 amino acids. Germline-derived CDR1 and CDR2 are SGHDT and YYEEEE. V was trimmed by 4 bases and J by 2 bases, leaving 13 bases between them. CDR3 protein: CASSRTGDPYEQYF. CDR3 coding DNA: TGTGCCAGCAGCCGAACCGGAGACCCCTACGAGCAGTACTTC.

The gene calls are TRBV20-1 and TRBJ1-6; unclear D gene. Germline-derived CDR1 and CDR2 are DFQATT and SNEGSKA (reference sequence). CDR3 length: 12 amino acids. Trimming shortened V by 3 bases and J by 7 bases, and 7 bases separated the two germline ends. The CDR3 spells CSARPGNSPLHF. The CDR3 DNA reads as TGCAGTGCTAGGCCCGGGAATTCACCCCTCCACTTT.

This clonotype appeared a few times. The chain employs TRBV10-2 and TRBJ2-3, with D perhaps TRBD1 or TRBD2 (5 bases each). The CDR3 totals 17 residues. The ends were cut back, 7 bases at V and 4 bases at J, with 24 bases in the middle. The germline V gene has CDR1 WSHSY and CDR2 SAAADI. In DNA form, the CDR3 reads TGCGCCAGCATCGGGGCATTGGGCGGGCCGAGCGCAGATACGCAGTATTTT. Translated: CASIGALGGPSADTQYF.

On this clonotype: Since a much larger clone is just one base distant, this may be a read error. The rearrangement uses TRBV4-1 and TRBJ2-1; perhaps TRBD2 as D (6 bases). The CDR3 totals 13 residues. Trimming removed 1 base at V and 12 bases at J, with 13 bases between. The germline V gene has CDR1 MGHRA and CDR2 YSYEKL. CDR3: CASSQGAGRGQFF. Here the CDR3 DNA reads TGCGCCAGCAGCCAAGGGGCGGGAAGGGGGCAGTTCTTC.

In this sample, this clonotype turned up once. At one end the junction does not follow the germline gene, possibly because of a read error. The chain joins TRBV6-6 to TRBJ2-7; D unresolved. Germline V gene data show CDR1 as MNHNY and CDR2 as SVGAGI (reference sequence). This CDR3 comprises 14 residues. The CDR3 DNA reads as TGTGTCAGCAGTCTCTCTTCCCGCTCCTACGAGCAGTACTTC. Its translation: CVSSLSSRSYEQYF.

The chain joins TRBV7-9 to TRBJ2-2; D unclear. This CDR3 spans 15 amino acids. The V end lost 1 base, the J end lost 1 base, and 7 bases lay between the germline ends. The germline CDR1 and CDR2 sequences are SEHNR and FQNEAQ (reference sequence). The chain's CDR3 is CASSLGYRNTGELFF. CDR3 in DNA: TGTGCCAGCAGCTTAGGATACAGGAACACCGGGGAGCTGTTTTTT.

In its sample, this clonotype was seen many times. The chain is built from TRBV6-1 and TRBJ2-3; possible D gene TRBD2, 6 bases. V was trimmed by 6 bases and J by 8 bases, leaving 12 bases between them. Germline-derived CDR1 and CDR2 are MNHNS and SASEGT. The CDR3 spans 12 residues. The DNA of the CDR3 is TGTGCCAGCAGCGGGACTCCGGGTACGCAGTATTTT. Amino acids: CASSGTPGTQYF.

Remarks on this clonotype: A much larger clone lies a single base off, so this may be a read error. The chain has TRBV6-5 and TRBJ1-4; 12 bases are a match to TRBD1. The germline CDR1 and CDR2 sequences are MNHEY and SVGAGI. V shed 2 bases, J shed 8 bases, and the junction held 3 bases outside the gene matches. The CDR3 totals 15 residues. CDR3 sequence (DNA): TGTGCCAGCAGTTACGGGACAGGGGGCAGAGAAAAACTGTTTTTT. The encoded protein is CASSYGTGGREKLFF.

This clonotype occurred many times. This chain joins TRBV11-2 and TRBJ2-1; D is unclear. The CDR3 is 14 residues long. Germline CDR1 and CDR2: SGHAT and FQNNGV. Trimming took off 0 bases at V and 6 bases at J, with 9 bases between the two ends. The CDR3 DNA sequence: TGTGCCAGCAGCTTAGACCGACTTATCAATGAGCAGTTCTTC. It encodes CASSLDRLINEQFF.

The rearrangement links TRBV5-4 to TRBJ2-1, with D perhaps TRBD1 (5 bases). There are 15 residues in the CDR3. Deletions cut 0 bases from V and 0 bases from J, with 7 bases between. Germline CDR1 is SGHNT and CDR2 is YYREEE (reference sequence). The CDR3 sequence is CASSLDRTSYNEQFF. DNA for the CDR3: TGTGCCAGCAGCTTGGACAGGACCTCCTACAATGAGCAGTTCTTC.